The source of this T cell receptor beta chain is a study of T cells after yellow fever vaccination. General study results and limits: Shared CD4/CD8 clonotypes were a small share, likely from convergent recombination.

TCRdb called the 5' RACE reads again in MiXCR, with one record for every CDR3 protein. The sample lists 450,000 to 600,000 distinct CDR3 sequences, approximately 15% occurring once. There are 16 residues in the CDR3. Germline V gene data show CDR1 as SEHNR and CDR2 as FQNEAQ (reference sequence). The V end lost 5 bases, the J end lost 6 bases, and 20 bases lay between the germline ends. Only one count was recorded for this clonotype. The antigen is undetermined. This material consisted of PBMCs, taken on the day of the yellow fever booster vaccination. This clonotype was sampled from a man younger than 40 who received the YFV17D yellow fever vaccine. The chain is built from TRBV7-9 and TRBJ2-1; a weak D match, TRBD2 (6 bases). The DNA for the CDR3 is TGTGCCAGCAGCCGACTCTTACGAGGAGGGCCCAATGAGCAGTTCTTC. Translated, it gives CASSRLLRGGPNEQFF.